This T cell receptor beta chain originates from a study of shared clonotypes between healthy human individuals. As regards this clone: Its antigen remains unknown.

In germline, CDR1 is MNHNS, CDR2 SASEGT. The CDR3 extends over 13 amino acids. The V and J ends lost 6 bases and 7 bases respectively, with 12 bases between them. The study, taken as a whole, reports: Blood alone was sampled, and tissue repertoires likely differ. Sharing across four donors was highest in naive CD4 (roughly 5%) and lowest in memory CD8 (around 0.4%). Generation probabilities of non-shared clonotypes were lower (relative to those shared by all four donors). Generally, naive subsets came out with larger estimated richness than memory subsets.

TCRdb's copy holds only in-frame clones and misses some; the assay was immunoSEQ multiplex PCR. Of 2,500,000 or so clones listed, roughly 93% are singletons. The chain combines TRBV6-1 with TRBJ2-2; D might be TRBD1 (5 bases). This clonotype was obtained from a man between 18 and 29 years old in good health. Some clones in this sample may be carry-over from other donors' samples. The sequencing sample was made of naive CD4+ T cells from PBMCs. Subset indicated: CD45RA+ positively selected. In DNA, the CDR3 is TGTGCCAGCAGGACCAGGGTTTACGGGGAGCTGTTTTTT. Translation gives CASRTRVYGELFF.